One and the same sample provided the 20 T cell receptor beta chains below, sequenced in a study of CD8+ T cells in alopecia areata. Extracted RNA was reverse transcribed into cDNA, the sequencing template. The data were produced by immunoSEQ multiplex PCR, yet TCRdb's version contains in-frame clones alone and is incomplete. The repertoire consists of 180,000 or so clones, with 51% occurring once and the leading ten covering around 9.1%. Documented treatment: oral pan-JAK inhibitor, 5-10 mg twice daily. Sequencing used CD8+ T cells sorted from blood, obtained at roughly week 52, from a patient treated with tofacitinib. The receptors come from a human donor with alopecia areata.

The chain joins TRBV5-1 to TRBJ1-5; 8 bases agree with TRBD1. Germline V gives CDR1 SGHRS, CDR2 YFSETQ. This CDR3 is 17 amino acids long. V dropped 4 bases and J dropped 1; count of bases not matched to a gene: 10. CDR3 sequence reads: CASSTGQGGTSNQPQHF. In DNA form, the CDR3 reads TGCGCCAGCAGCACAGGACAGGGAGGAACGAGCAATCAGCCCCAGCATTTT.

The rearrangement joins TRBV2 to TRBJ1-5; 7 bases agree with TRBD1. CDR3 length: 13 residues. CDR1 is SNHLY and CDR2 is FYNNEI in the germline V gene. The junction had 10 bases not matched to a gene; V was cut back by 6 bases and J by 11 bases. The CDR3 sequence: CASRGDSWKAQHF. Written as DNA, the CDR3 is TGTGCCAGCAGGGGGGACAGTTGGAAGGCCCAGCATTTT.

This clone was counted a single time. The chain couples TRBV4-1 to TRBJ2-7; no reliable D call. Germline V gene data show CDR1 as MGHRA and CDR2 as YSYEKL. The V and J ends lost 4 bases and 3 bases respectively, with 10 bases between them. This CDR3 region has 13 residues. The CDR3 DNA reads TGCGCCAGCAGCCCCATTTTTGGCTACGAGCAGTACTTC. It is translated as CASSPIFGYEQYF.

Worth noting for this clone: Other DNA sequences within the sample encode an identical CDR3. V and J are TRBV2 and TRBJ1-2; the match to TRBD1 covers 8 bases. CDR1 SNHLY and CDR2 FYNNEI come from the germline V gene. This CDR3 is built from 13 residues. J lost 4 bases, V lost 6 bases, and 4 bases had no gene match. As DNA, the CDR3 is TGTGCCAGCAGCGGACAGGGTACCTATGGCTACACCTTC. It translates to CASSGQGTYGYTF.

This clone was seen only a few times. J is TRBJ2-2 and V is TRBV9; D possibly uses TRBD1 or TRBD2 (5 bases each). The V gene's germline CDR1 is SGDLS and CDR2 YYNGEE. The CDR3 has 14 residues. Trimming shortened V by 0 bases and J by 4 bases, and 7 bases separated the two germline ends. Here the CDR3 reads CASSVGGSTGELFF. The DNA of the CDR3 is TGTGCCAGCAGCGTAGGGGGGAGCACCGGGGAGCTGTTTTTT.

This clone was observed a handful of times. The CDR3 nucleotides read TGCGCCAGCAGCCAAGACCCCTGGTATGAGCAGTTCTTC. It specifies CASSQDPWYEQFF. The chain has TRBV4-1 and TRBJ2-1; no clear D gene. This CDR3 is 13 amino acids long. The germline V gene has CDR1 MGHRA and CDR2 YSYEKL. The V end was cut by 0 bases, the J end by 8 bases, with 8 bases between.

This rearrangement joins TRBV9 to TRBJ1-1; no reliable D call. Germline values: CDR1 SGDLS, CDR2 YYNGEE. Trimming removed 4 bases at V and 1 base at J, with 14 bases between. The CDR3 totals 15 residues. CDR3: CASSPQQWENTEAFF. CDR3 in DNA: TGTGCCAGCAGCCCACAACAGTGGGAGAACACTGAAGCTTTCTTT.

The genes are TRBV5-1 and TRBJ1-1; maybe TRBD1 (6 bases). CDR1 SGHRS and CDR2 YFSETQ come from the germline V gene. Trimming removed 7 bases from V and 3 bases from J, with 10 bases in between. The CDR3 covers 12 residues. The CDR3 bases are TGCGCCAGCCAGGGGTCTGACACTGAAGCTTTCTTT. Protein: CASQGSDTEAFF.

A single count supports this clone. This chain links TRBV27 with TRBJ2-3; the match to TRBD2 covers 12 bases. The V and J ends lost 3 bases and 8 bases, in that order; junction bases with no gene match: 0. CDR3 length: 13 amino acids. Germline V gene sequence: CDR1 MNHEY, CDR2 SMNVEV (reference sequence). Here the CDR3 DNA reads TGTGCCAGCAGTTTGACTAGCGGGGGTACGCAGTATTTT. This codes for CASSLTSGGTQYF.

V is TRBV7-9 and J is TRBJ2-7; TRBD1 is a possible D gene (5 bases). Per germline, CDR1 SEHNR and CDR2 FQNEAQ (reference sequence). V was clipped by 11 bases and J by 3 bases, with 11 bases between them. The CDR3 sequence is 11 residues long. CDR3 sequence: CAVGRDYEQYF. The CDR3 DNA sequence: TGTGCCGTTGGCAGGGACTACGAGCAGTACTTC.

The chain links TRBV7-9 to TRBJ2-1; no clear D gene. The CDR3 runs to 14 residues. Trimming left V 6 bases short and J 3 bases short, with 12 bases between. Germline CDR1 is SEHNR and CDR2 is FQNEAQ (reference sequence). In DNA form, the CDR3 reads TGTGCCAGCAGTGGCACTCCCCACTACAATGAGCAGTTCTTC. Encoded protein: CASSGTPHYNEQFF.

This clone came up a few times. The chain couples TRBV10-3 to TRBJ1-1, with 9 nucleotides matching TRBD1. The germline V gene encodes CDR1 ENHRY and CDR2 SYGVKD. CDR3 size: 13 residues. V was clipped by 6 bases and J by 3 bases; unmatched bases: 2. CDR3 sequence reads: CAIRDRGDTEAFF. CDR3 bases: TGTGCCATCAGGGACAGGGGTGACACTGAAGCTTTCTTT.

This clone was picked up a small number of times. The rearrangement joins TRBV7-6 to TRBJ1-1; possible D gene TRBD1, 5 bases. Germline values: CDR1 SGHVS, CDR2 FNYEAQ. Trimming stripped 5 bases from V and 5 bases from J, with 15 bases between. This CDR3 has 14 amino acids. The CDR3 sequence: CASSRGRGSTEAFF. The CDR3 coding sequence is TGTGCCAGCAGCCGGGGACGCGGAAGTACTGAAGCTTTCTTT.

J is TRBJ1-5 and V is TRBV19; D is ambiguous. Germline CDR1 LNHDA, CDR2 SQIVND (reference sequence). The germline V and J ends were trimmed by 7 bases and 2 bases, with 12 bases remaining between them. The CDR3 has 14 amino acids. CDR3 sequence reads: CASTSGWGNQPQHF. CDR3 DNA: TGTGCCAGTACCTCCGGGTGGGGCAATCAGCCCCAGCATTTT.

The chain is built from TRBV5-1 and TRBJ2-7; 7 bases map to TRBD2. CDR3 length: 14 amino acids. In germline, CDR1 is SGHRS, CDR2 YFSETQ. Trimming removed 0 bases from V and 9 bases from J; junction bases left unmatched: 9. CDR3 nucleotide sequence: TGCGCCAGCAGCTTGGAAGCGGGGCCCATCGGGCAGTACTTC. Amino acids: CASSLEAGPIGQYF.

The chain employs TRBV9 and TRBJ1-6; D not certain. Trimming took 1 base from V and 0 from J, leaving 11 bases between them. Germline CDR1 reads SGDLS; CDR2 reads YYNGEE. The CDR3 consists of 17 residues. The CDR3, as DNA: TGTGCCAGCAGCGTATATGGAGAGAGCTCCTATAATTCACCCCTCCACTTT. As protein: CASSVYGESSYNSPLHF.

The chain joins TRBV7-2 to TRBJ1-1; D is perhaps TRBD1 (5 bases). The CDR3 has 17 residues. CDR1 and CDR2 (germline): SGHTA, FQGNSA. V was trimmed by 5 bases and J by 0 bases, leaving 19 bases between them. CDR3 loop: CASSPRWGSQVNTEAFF. The CDR3 region has the DNA TGTGCCAGCAGCCCCAGATGGGGCTCACAGGTGAACACTGAAGCTTTCTTT.

There are a few counts of this clone. The chain has TRBV4-1 and TRBJ1-1; no clear D. Germline assignment: CDR1 MGHRA and CDR2 YSYEKL. The CDR3 totals 13 residues. The germline V and J ends were trimmed by 1 base and 2 bases, with 5 bases remaining between them. The CDR3 spells CASSQAGNTEAFF. The CDR3 DNA reads as TGCGCCAGCAGCCAAGCTGGAAACACTGAAGCTTTCTTT.

This clone has only a few counts. The chain employs TRBV27 and TRBJ1-6, with D tentatively TRBD1 (6 bases). This CDR3 has 16 amino acids. V lost 5 bases and J lost 8, with 19 bases in between. CDR1 MNHEY and CDR2 SMNVEV come from the germline V gene (reference sequence). CDR3: CASSLVIPRGDSPLHF. The CDR3, as DNA: TGTGCCAGCAGTCTAGTTATTCCCAGGGGAGATTCACCCCTCCACTTT.

In its sample, this clone was seen a few times. Written as DNA, the CDR3 is TGTGCCAGCACGCCAATACAGGGGGCTGTTCACTATGGCTACACCTTC. It is translated as CASTPIQGAVHYGYTF. The chain uses TRBV5-6 and TRBJ1-2; 9 bases match TRBD1. The ends lost 6 bases at V and 3 bases at J; junction bases unmatched: 12. This CDR3 comprises 16 residues. Germline CDR1 is SGHDT and CDR2 is YYEEEE.